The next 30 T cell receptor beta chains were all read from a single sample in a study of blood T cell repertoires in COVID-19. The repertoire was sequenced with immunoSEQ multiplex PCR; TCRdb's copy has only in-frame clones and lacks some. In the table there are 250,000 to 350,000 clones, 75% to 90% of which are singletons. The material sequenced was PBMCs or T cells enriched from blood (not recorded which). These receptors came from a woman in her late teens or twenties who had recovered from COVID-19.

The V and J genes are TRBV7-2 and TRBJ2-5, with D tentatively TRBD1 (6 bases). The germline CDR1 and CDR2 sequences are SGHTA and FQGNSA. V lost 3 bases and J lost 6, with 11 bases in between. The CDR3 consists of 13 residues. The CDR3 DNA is TGTGCCAGCAGCTTTTTATGGGGGCAGACCCAGTACTTC. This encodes CASSFLWGQTQYF.

Here the CDR3 DNA reads TGCGCCAGCAGTGAGTCTGGGGCTAGCGGGAGTTACACAGATACGCAGTATTTT. Translation gives CASSESGASGSYTDTQYF. The chain combines TRBV10-2 with TRBJ2-3, with 10 bases that match TRBD2. With V trimmed by 0 bases and J by 2 bases, 8 bases remained unmatched. From germline, CDR1 is WSHSY and CDR2 SAAADI. The CDR3 extends over 18 amino acids.

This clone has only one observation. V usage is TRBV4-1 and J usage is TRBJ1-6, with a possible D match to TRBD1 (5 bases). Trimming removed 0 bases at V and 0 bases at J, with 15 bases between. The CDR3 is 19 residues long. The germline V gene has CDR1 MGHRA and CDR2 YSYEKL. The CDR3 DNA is TGCGCCAGCAGCCAAGATTACGCAGGGCGGTACTCCTATAATTCACCCCTCCACTTT. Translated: CASSQDYAGRYSYNSPLHF.

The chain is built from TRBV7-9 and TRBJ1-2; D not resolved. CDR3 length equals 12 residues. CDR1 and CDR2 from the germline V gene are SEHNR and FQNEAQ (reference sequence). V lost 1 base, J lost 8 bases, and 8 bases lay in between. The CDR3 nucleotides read TGTGCCAGCAGCTTAGACGGGTTCGGCTACACCTTC. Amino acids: CASSLDGFGYTF. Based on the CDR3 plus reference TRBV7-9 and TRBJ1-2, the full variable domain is DTGVSQNPRHKITKRGQNVTFRCDPISEHNRLYWYRQTLGQGPEFLTYFQNEAQLEKSRLLSDRFSAERPKGSFSTLEIQRTEQGDSAMYLCASSLDGFGYTFGSGTRLTVV.

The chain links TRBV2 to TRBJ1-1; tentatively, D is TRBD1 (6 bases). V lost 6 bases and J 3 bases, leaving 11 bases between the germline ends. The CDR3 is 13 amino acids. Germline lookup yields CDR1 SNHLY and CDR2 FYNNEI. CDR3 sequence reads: CASSQGGYTEAFF. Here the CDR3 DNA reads TGTGCCAGCAGCCAAGGGGGTTACACTGAAGCTTTCTTT. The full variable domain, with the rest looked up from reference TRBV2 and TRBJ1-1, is EPEVTQTPSHQVTQMGQEVILRCVPISNHLYFYWYRQILGQKVEFLVSFYNNEISEKSEIFDDQFSVERPDGSNFTLKIRSTKLEDSAMYFCASSQGGYTEAFFGQGTRLTVV.

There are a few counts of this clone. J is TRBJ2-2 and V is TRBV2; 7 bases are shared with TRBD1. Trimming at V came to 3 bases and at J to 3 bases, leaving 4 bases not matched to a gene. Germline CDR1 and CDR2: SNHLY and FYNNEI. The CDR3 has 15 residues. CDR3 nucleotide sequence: TGTGCCAGCAGTGAGCGACAGGGTCACACCGGGGAGCTGTTTTTT. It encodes CASSERQGHTGELFF.

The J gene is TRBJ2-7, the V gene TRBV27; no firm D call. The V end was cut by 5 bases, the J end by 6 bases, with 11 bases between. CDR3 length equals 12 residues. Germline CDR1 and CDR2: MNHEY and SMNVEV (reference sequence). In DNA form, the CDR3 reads TGTGCCAGCAGTCCGTCAGGATTCGAGCAGTACTTC. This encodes CASSPSGFEQYF.

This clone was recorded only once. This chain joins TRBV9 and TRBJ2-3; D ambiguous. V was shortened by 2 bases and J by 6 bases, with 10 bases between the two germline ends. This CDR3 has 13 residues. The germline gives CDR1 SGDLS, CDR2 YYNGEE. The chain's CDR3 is CASSVEGVDTQYF. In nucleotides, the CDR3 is TGTGCCAGCAGCGTGGAAGGAGTTGATACGCAGTATTTT.

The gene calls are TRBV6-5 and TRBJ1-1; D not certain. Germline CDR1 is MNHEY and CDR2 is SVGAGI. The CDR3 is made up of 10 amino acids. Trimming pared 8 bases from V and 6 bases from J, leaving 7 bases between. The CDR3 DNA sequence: TGTGCCAGCTCGCGGGCTGAAGCTTTCTTT. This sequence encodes CASSRAEAFF.

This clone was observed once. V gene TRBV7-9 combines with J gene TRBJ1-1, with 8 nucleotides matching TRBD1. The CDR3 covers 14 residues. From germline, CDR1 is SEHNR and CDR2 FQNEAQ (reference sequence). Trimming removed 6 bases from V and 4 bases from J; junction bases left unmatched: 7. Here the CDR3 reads CASRQMTGATEAFF. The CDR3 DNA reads TGTGCCAGCAGGCAGATGACAGGGGCCACTGAAGCTTTCTTT.

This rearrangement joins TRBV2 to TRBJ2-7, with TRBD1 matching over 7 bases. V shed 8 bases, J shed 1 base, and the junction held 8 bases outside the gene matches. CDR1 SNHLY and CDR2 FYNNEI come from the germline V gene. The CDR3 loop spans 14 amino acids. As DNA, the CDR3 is TGTGCCAGCGACTCCGGGACAGCATCCTACGAGCAGTACTTC. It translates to CASDSGTASYEQYF.

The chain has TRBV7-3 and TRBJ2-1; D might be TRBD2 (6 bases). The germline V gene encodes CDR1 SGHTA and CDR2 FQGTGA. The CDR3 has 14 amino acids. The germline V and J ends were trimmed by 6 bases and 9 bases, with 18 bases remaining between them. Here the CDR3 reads CASSPTTSEGEQFF. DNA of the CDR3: TGTGCCAGCAGTCCTACGACTAGTGAAGGTGAGCAGTTCTTC.

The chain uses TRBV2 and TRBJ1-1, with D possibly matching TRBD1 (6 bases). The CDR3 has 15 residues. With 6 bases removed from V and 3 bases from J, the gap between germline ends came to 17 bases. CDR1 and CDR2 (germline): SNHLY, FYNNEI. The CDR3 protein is CASSPNRQVYTEAFF. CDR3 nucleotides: TGTGCCAGCAGCCCTAATCGACAGGTATACACTGAAGCTTTCTTT.

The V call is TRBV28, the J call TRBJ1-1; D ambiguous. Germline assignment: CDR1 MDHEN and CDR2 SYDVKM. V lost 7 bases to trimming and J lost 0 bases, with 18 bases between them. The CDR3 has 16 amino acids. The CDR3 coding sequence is TGTGCCAGCACCCCCATCCTGGCGGGTATGAACACTGAAGCTTTCTTT. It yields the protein CASTPILAGMNTEAFF.

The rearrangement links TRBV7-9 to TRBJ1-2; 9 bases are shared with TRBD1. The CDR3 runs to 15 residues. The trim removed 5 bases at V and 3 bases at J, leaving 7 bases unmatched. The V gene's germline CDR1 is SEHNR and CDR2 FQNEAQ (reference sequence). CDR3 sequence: CASSPGQGPHYGYTF. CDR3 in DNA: TGTGCCAGCAGCCCCGGACAGGGGCCTCACTATGGCTACACCTTC.

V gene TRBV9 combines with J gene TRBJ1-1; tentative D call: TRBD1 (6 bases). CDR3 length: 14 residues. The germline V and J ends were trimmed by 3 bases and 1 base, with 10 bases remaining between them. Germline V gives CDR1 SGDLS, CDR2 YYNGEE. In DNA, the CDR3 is TGTGCCAGCAGCGCGACAGGTCAGAACACTGAAGCTTTCTTT. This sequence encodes CASSATGQNTEAFF.

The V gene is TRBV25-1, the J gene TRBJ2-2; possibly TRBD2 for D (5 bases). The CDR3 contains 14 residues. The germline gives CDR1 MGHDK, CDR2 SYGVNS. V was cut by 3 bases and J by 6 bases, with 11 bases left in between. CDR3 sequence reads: CASSEPWTSGELFF. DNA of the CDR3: TGTGCCAGCAGTGAGCCTTGGACTTCCGGGGAGCTGTTTTTT.

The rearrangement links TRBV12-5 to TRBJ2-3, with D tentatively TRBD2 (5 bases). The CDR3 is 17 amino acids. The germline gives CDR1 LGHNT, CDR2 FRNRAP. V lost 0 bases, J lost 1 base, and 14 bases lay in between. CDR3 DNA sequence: TGTGCTAGTGGTTTGGTATCGCGACTGGGAGGCACAGATACGCAGTATTTT. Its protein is CASGLVSRLGGTDTQYF.

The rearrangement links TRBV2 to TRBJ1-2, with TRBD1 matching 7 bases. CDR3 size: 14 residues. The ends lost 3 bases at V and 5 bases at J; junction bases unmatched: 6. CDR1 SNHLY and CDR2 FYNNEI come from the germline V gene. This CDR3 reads CASSENRGRYGYTF. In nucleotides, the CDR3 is TGTGCCAGCAGTGAGAACAGGGGACGGTATGGCTACACCTTC.

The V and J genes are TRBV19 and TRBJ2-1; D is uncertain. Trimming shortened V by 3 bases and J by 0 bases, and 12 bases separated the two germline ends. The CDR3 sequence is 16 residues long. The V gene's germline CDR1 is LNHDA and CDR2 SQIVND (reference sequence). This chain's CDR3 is CASSIFTLGSYNEQFF. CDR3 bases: TGTGCCAGTAGTATCTTTACCCTAGGCTCCTACAATGAGCAGTTCTTC.

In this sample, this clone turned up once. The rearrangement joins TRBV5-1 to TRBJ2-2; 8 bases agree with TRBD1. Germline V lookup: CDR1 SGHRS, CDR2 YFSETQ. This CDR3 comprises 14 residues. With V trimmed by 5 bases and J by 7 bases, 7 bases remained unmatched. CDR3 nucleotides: TGCGCCAGCAGGGACAGGGCTCAAGGCGGGGAGCTGTTTTTT. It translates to CASRDRAQGGELFF.

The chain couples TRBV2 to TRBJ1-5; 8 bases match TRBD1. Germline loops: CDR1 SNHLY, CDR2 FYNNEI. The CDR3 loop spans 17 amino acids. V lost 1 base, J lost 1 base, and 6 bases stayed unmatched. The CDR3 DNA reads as TGTGCCAGCAGTGAAGAGGCAGGGGGCTGGAGCAATCAGCCCCAGCATTTT. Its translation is CASSEEAGGWSNQPQHF.

In DNA, the CDR3 is TGCAGTGCTAGTAGCACAGGGCCCGAAGCTTTCTTT. Its translation is CSASSTGPEAFF. V and J are TRBV20-1 and TRBJ1-1; TRBD1 is a possible D gene (6 bases). Trimming cost V 3 bases and J 8 bases, with 13 bases left between them. The CDR3 spans 12 residues. Germline V gene data show CDR1 as DFQATT and CDR2 as SNEGSKA (reference sequence).

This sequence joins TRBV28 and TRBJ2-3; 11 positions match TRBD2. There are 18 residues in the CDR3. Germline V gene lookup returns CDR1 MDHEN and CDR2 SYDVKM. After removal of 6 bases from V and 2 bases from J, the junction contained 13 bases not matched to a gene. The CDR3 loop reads CASSNLRTSGLPTDTQYF. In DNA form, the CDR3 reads TGTGCCAGCAGCAATCTGAGGACTAGCGGGCTACCCACAGATACGCAGTATTTT.

The CDR3 DNA follows: TGTGCCAGCAGTGAACGGAGGGGCACCGGGGAGCTGTTTTTT. Translation gives CASSERRGTGELFF. This rearrangement joins TRBV2 to TRBJ2-2; perhaps TRBD2 as D (6 bases). Per germline, CDR1 SNHLY and CDR2 FYNNEI. This CDR3 spans 14 amino acids. Deletions cut 2 bases from V and 4 bases from J, with 8 bases between.

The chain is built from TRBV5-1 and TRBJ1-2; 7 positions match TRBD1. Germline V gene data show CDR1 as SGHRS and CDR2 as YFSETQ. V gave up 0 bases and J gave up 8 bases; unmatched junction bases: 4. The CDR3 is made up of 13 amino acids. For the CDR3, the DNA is TGCGCCAGCAGCTTGGACAGGGGAAGAGGCTACACCTTC. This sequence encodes CASSLDRGRGYTF. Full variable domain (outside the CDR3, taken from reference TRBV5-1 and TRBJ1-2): KAGVTQTPRYLIKTRGQQVTLSCSPISGHRSVSWYQQTPGQGLQFLFEYFSETQRNKGNFPGRFSGRQFSNSRSEMNVSTLELGDSALYLCASSLDRGRGYTFGSGTRLTVV.

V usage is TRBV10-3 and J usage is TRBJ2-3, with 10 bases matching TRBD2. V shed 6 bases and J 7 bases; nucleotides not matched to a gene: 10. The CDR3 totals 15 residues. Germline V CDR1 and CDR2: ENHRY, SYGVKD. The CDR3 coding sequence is TGTGCCATCAGGGAAAGCGGGGGGGCTTTCTATACGCAGTATTTT. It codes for CAIRESGGAFYTQYF.

In nucleotides, the CDR3 is TGTGCCAGCAGTTACGCAGGGTCGGGCACTGAAGCTTTCTTT. It translates to CASSYAGSGTEAFF. The rearrangement links TRBV6-6 to TRBJ1-1, with D tentatively TRBD1 (5 bases). Deletions cut 2 bases from V and 4 bases from J, with 11 bases between. The germline V gene has CDR1 MNHNY and CDR2 SVGAGI (reference sequence). CDR3 length: 14 amino acids.

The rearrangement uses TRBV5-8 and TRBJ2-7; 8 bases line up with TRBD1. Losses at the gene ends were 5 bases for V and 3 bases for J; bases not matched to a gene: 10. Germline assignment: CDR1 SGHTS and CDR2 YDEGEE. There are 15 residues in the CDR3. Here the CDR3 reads CASSLQTGQVYEQYF. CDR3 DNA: TGTGCCAGCAGTTTGCAGACGGGACAGGTCTACGAGCAGTACTTC.

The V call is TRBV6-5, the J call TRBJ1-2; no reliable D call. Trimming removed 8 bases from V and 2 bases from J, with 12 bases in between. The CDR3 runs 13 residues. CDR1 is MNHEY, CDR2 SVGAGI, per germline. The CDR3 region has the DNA TGTGCCAGCTGGGCTTCACGGAACTATGGCTACACCTTC. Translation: CASWASRNYGYTF.